This TCR beta chain was sequenced during a study of cytomegalovirus exposure and HLA in healthy donors (dated by TCRdb to 2016 to 2017). General notes on the study: An earlier analysis of approximately 640 of the donors reported about 290 Gb of sequence data and some 120 million unique TCR beta sequences from 190 million or so T cells. An early release covering 550 to 700 HLA-typed donors comprised 300 to 350 gigabases of sequencing data and some 79 million unique TCR sequences. Of the roughly 400 genotyped donors, approximately 83% fell in the genetic ancestry cluster associated with self-reported Caucasian donors. The study aimed to test whether cataloging public T cell receptors could reveal signatures of past pathogen exposure. Using immunosequencing, the study profiled T cell repertoires from about 620 subjects and related those repertoires to cytomegalovirus serostatus. In addition to the first cohort of 666 subjects, a separate validation cohort of some 120 different subjects was used. To predict cytomegalovirus infection status, the study brought together high-throughput TCR immunosequencing, statistical association of individual TCRs with disease status, and machine learning. To study patterns of TCR occurrence, a later analysis re-analyzed previously published TCR beta repertoires from 550 to 800 donors and added high-resolution HLA genotyping. Rather than drawing on any new phenotypic data, the later analysis identified candidate immune exposures from TCR beta sequences and the way those sequences occurred across donors. To decide whether each TCR beta V gene segment behaved as functional or pseudogenic, an earlier analysis of some 580 of the donors relied on high-throughput TCR beta sequencing. Alongside the repertoire data, information on donor age, sex, ethnicity and CMV serostatus was compiled. In a later genetic analysis, genome-wide SNP genotypes for about 55% of the roughly 670 donors were used, and that subset was treated as a discovery cohort. All discovery cohort repertoires had been generated using a single sequencing platform. HLA typing covered class I and class II loci at four-digit resolution. The number of typed donors differed by locus: 629-630 for A, B, C, DRB1 and DQB1; 500 to 550 for DQA1; roughly 600 for DPA1; and around 490 for DPB1. Because of strong linkage in the cohort, four to six DR-DQ haplotypes were treated as single units for association and clustering. On average, 235,054 unique TCR beta nucleotide sequences were sequenced per donor among about 400 genotyped donors of the cohort, with roughly 20% of those sequences being non-productive. Broad study findings and their caveats: Linkage disequilibrium might explain the correlated functional status among segregating V segments, but an unknown experimental factor could not be excluded. The 87-base-pair reads could not distinguish some IMGT-functional V segments, including TRBV6-2 and TRBV6-3, so those segments were excluded. An association between a missense DCLRE1C variant and V-gene and J-gene trimming of TCR beta chains was found in a later genetic analysis and replicated in an independent cohort. Sequencing depth was assumed to be roughly uniform across donors in the presence/absence analyses, though that assumption may not hold. Only TCR beta chains were sequenced in this cohort, and the absence of alpha or paired-chain data limited detectable features. In an earlier analysis of about 600 of the donors, most TCR beta V segments appeared in productive rearrangements about 87% or about 30% of the time, broadly matching IMGT annotations. In vitro tests confirmed that a few of the cytomegalovirus-associated TCR beta chains recognize cytomegalovirus antigens. A later genetic analysis reported fewer N-insertions in productive TCRs among donors in an Asian-associated ancestry cluster than the roughly 640-donor mean. A total of roughly 160 TCR beta chains were listed by the study as associated with cytomegalovirus. HLA typing was unavailable for some donors at each locus, so association tests used only the typed subset. In a later analysis, HLA-associated TCR beta chains showed more clonal expansion and lower generation probabilities than non-associated chains that were equally common. In a later analysis, several top co-occurrence clusters were reported to appear linked to parvovirus B19, influenza, CMV and Epstein-Barr virus. The sequencing pipeline was judged likely to have produced a cluster of highly shared sequence variants as a technical artifact. Most CMV-associated TCR beta chains appeared to be HLA-restricted in a later analysis, and the HLA associations seemed to be driven largely by CMV exposure. The authors suggested that the approach could potentially be extended to other disease states and immunological phenotypes. Across donors, most TCR sequences were observed very rarely, whereas some public TCRs were present in many individuals. In a later analysis, the rate of TCR association differed among HLA loci, with DRB1 alleles having the most associated TCRs and HLA-C alleles having the fewest. In both the original and validation cohorts, the classifier was reported to diagnose cytomegalovirus status with high specificity and sensitivity. A further reported finding was that TCR beta sequences accurately predicted the HLA-A and HLA-B alleles for most subjects in the first cohort. Because counts were too low, roughly 16 rarely observed V segments, including chromosome 9 orphons, were excluded from the earlier analysis of about 500 of the donors. Assigning TCR associations to individual alleles was difficult when HLA alleles, especially DR and DQ, strongly co-occurred. At a false discovery rate of 0.05, a later analysis linked some 17,000 TCR beta sequences to specific HLA alleles. The only immune exposure information available for the cohort was CMV serostatus.

The protocol used for the library was the immunoSEQ multiplex PCR assay. For the multiplex PCR, a mixture combining 60 forward primers for TCR Vbeta segments and 13 reverse primers for TCR Jbeta segments was used. A multiplex PCR assay on genomic DNA amplified the CDR3 region of rearranged TCR beta genes. On the Illumina HiSeq System, the amplified TCR beta libraries were sequenced as 87-base-pair reads. In the source study's methods: Across the roughly 670 repertoires, a later analysis counted 75 million to 90 million unique TCR beta chains, roughly 11 million of which were shared by at least two donors. Raw reads were error-corrected and collapsed into unique sequences by a nearest-neighbor algorithm in which closely related sequences were merged to remove PCR and sequencing errors. To assign V, D and J gene segments, CDR3 sequences were aligned to IMGT reference sequences. For a sequence to be retained, a match of at least six nucleotides was required to both a V gene segment and a J gene segment. Rearrangements were called productive when the CDR3 lacked stop codons and stayed in frame with V and J; all others were non-productive. CDR3 was defined according to IMGT convention as the region running from the second conserved V-encoded cysteine to the conserved J-encoded phenylalanine. In an earlier analysis of 550 to 650 of the donors, sequences lacking an unambiguous match to a single V gene segment were excluded. An earlier analysis of a few hundred of the donors classified V segments as functional when productive rearrangements were above 56.7% and as segregating when the standard deviation between donors was above 5%. A statistical classification framework was built to diagnose cytomegalovirus status from the catalog of TCR beta chain sequences. A later analysis assigned V and J genes by comparing TCR nucleotide sequences with IMGT/GENE-DB human TR gene sequences. Using the TCRdist pipeline, a later analysis assigned CDR3 sequences along with most-parsimonious VDJ recombination scenarios. In a later analysis, each TCR beta chain was defined by its CDR3 amino acid sequence together with its V-gene family, and reads lacking a unique V-gene family were excluded. To address suspected cross-contamination and a sequencing artifact, a later analysis removed 592 highly shared, low-generation-probability nucleotide sequences. A later analysis calculated a clonal expansion index for each public chain from normalized within-repertoire ranks of inferred template counts. In a later analysis, generation probabilities were computed with a VDJ recombination model fitted to out-of-frame rearrangements, and the resulting probabilities were checked against IGoR. A later analysis scored TCR-TCR, TCR-HLA and TCR-CMV co-occurrence with hypergeometric tests, applying a repertoire-size bias correction to TCR pairs. A later analysis estimated false discovery rates by permuting HLA or CMV assignments 20 times. A later analysis grouped co-occurring TCRs with DBSCAN, adding TCRdist sequence similarity when clustering within HLA-allele-positive subsets. For co-occurrence clustering, repertoires with fewer than 30,000 or more than 120,000 public chains were excluded, along with five repertoires with anomalous nucleotide sharing. Drawn from immuneACCESS, this table holds only the in-frame rearrangements with V and J called that TCRdb kept. Clones are partly lost; checked studies trace under half to an unresolved V gene and leave the rest unexplained. D and trimming come from the DNA, and the V and J calls and clone size come from that table. A total of about 150,000 clones appear in this sample, 79% of them only once. Under 8% of the sample lies in the top ten.

The cohort consisted of 650 to 700 healthy bone marrow donors. At the time of sampling, every cohort member was nominally healthy, though immune exposures that went unrecorded were likely present. The donor tested CMV seropositive and was one of the 289 seropositive cohort members. Every donor gave a peripheral blood sample, and the peripheral blood mononuclear cells from that sample were used for TCR beta sequencing. Genomic DNA extraction from the blood cell samples was performed with the Qiagen DNeasy Blood Extraction Kit. CDR1 and CDR2, looked up from the germline V gene (reference sequence), are SEHNR and FQNEAQ. The germline V end is reduced by 5 bases and the J end by 7 bases; junction bases left unmatched: 5. From its cysteine to its phenylalanine, the CDR3 spans 14 amino acids. CDR3 DNA only is kept here, 42 bases in frame from base 1. With regard to this clone: No cognate antigen has been identified for it. No base-level quality is on record; no much larger clone is a single base apart.

The sequenced sample was PBMCs. The receptor was isolated from a man in his forties or fifties in good health and CMV-seropositive. In this chain, TRBV7-9 is recombined with TRBJ1-6; the central 7 bases match TRBD1. In nucleotide form, the sequence is TGTGCCAGCAGCCCGGGACAGCGAAATTCACCCCTCCACTTT. Its coded protein is CASSPGQRNSPLHF.